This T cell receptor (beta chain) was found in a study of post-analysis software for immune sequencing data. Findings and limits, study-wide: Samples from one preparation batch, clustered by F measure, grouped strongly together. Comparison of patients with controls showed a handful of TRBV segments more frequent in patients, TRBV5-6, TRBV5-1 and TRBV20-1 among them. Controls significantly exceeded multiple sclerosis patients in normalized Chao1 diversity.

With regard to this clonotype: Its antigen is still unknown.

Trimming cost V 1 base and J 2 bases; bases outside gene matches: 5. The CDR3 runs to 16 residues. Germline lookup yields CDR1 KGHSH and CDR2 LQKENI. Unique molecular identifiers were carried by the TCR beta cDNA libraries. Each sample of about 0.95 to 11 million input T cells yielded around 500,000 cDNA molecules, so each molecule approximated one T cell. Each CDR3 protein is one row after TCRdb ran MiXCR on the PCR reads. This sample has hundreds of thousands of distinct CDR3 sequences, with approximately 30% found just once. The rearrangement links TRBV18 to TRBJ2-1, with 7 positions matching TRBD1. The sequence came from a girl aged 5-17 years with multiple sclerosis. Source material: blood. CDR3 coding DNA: TGTGCCAGCTCACCACGAAGGGGGCTTGCCTACAATGAGCAGTTCTTC. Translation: CASSPRRGLAYNEQFF.